One sample yielded the 5 T cell receptor beta chains listed below, sequenced in a study of cytomegalovirus exposure and HLA in healthy donors. Sequencing used immunoSEQ multiplex PCR; TCRdb keeps in-frame clones, though not all of them. The sample has roughly 130,000 clones, about nine tenths seen once. Sequencing was carried out using PBMCs. These receptors originate from a man aged 18 to 30 in good health and CMV-seronegative.

This chain connects TRBV5-6 to TRBJ2-7; TRBD2 matches 12 bases. The CDR3 runs 15 residues. V lost 4 bases to trimming and J lost 6 bases; unmatched junction nucleotides: 8. The germline CDR1 and CDR2 sequences are SGHDT and YYEEEE. The CDR3 region has the DNA TGTGCCAGCAGCCCCGGGACTAGCGGGCCCCTCGAGCAGTACTTC. As protein: CASSPGTSGPLEQYF.

This chain uses TRBV9 with TRBJ2-1; 8 bases line up with TRBD2. This CDR3 is 15 amino acids long. The V gene's germline CDR1 is SGDLS and CDR2 YYNGEE. The trim removed 3 bases at V and 0 bases at J, leaving 2 bases unmatched. CDR3 DNA: TGTGCCAGCAGCGGTAGCGGGATCTCCTACAATGAGCAGTTCTTC. Its translation is CASSGSGISYNEQFF.

The chain couples TRBV28 to TRBJ2-7; tentative D call: TRBD1 (6 bases). With 5 bases removed from V and 0 bases from J, the gap between germline ends came to 14 bases. CDR3 length: 15 residues. CDR1 is MDHEN, CDR2 SYDVKM, per germline. CDR3 region: CASSPPEGGSYEQYF. The CDR3 bases are TGTGCCAGCAGTCCCCCCGAAGGGGGCTCCTACGAGCAGTACTTC.

CDR3 nucleotides: TGTGCCAGCAGCTTAGCGGGAAGGATCTTAGCCAGGGTGGATGAAAAACTGTTTTTT. It encodes CASSLAGRILARVDEKLFF. J is TRBJ1-4 and V is TRBV7-9; tentatively, D is TRBD1 (5 bases). The V gene lost 0 bases and the J gene lost 6 bases, with 23 bases spanning the gap. The CDR3 covers 19 residues. Germline V lookup: CDR1 SEHNR, CDR2 FQNEAQ (reference sequence).

The chain employs TRBV7-9 and TRBJ1-1; D not resolved. The germline gives CDR1 SEHNR, CDR2 FQNEAQ (reference sequence). V was shortened by 6 bases and J by 6 bases, with 8 bases between the two germline ends. There are 11 residues in the CDR3. As DNA, the CDR3 is TGTGCCAGCAGTCACGGGGCTGAAGCTTTCTTT. This translates into CASSHGAEAFF.